This TCR beta chain was documented in a study of T cells after yellow fever vaccination. General observations from the study: The booster response re-showed most primary clones: 96% CD4, approximately 90% CD8.

It was through 5'RACE template switching that TCR cDNA was made, with a universal primer site and UMIs added. TCRdb re-analysed the 5' RACE reads in MiXCR, keeping a single row per CDR3 protein. The sample carries 300,000 to 400,000 distinct CDR3 sequences, about 10% recorded once. This clonotype was counted a few times. Its antigen is undetermined. The V gene's germline CDR1 is SNHLY and CDR2 FYNNEI. The trim removed 8 bases at V and 0 bases at J, leaving 2 bases unmatched. The CDR3 length is 13 residues. The genes are TRBV2 and TRBJ1-1; 8 bases are a match to TRBD1. Sequencing used CD4+ T cells sorted from PBMCs, obtained 45 days after the yellow fever booster vaccination. This receptor was identified in a young man who received the YFV17D yellow fever vaccine. CDR3 sequence (DNA): TGTGCCAGCGGGACAGGAATGAACACTGAAGCTTTCTTT. Translating gives CASGTGMNTEAFF.